This paragraph covers one T cell receptor (beta chain) sequence. Antigen: not known. This sample stems from a study of OX40 agonist ivuxolimab in advanced cancers. About the research overall: Dose-escalation patients were diagnosed with hepatocellular carcinoma, melanoma, renal cell cancer or head and neck cancer. Eligibility admitted prior anti-PD-1, anti-PD-L1 or anti-CTLA-4 therapy; roughly 37% had some. Study outcomes and limitations: The specificity for antigen of the expanded peripheral T cells was not determined. Among patients with partial responses at 0.1-3.0 mg/kg, clonal expansion was among the lowest.

Clones were sequenced by immunoSEQ multiplex PCR, and TCRdb holds only the in-frame ones, with some missing. Of tens of thousands of clones in the sample, about 89% were seen once. The CDR3 length is 13 residues. V was trimmed by 8 bases and J by 2 bases, leaving 10 bases between them. Germline lookup yields CDR1 MNHNS and CDR2 SASEGT. The rearrangement joins TRBV6-1 to TRBJ2-1, with D perhaps being TRBD1 or TRBD2 (5 bases each). This TCR came from an adult with an advanced solid tumor such as melanoma, head and neck, liver or kidney cancer. Sample: CD4+ or CD8+ T cells sorted from blood, taken in a trial of the OX40 agonist ivuxolimab. The DNA of the CDR3 is TGTGCCAGCCGGGGCGTTACCTACAATGAGCAGTTCTTC. Translation: CASRGVTYNEQFF.